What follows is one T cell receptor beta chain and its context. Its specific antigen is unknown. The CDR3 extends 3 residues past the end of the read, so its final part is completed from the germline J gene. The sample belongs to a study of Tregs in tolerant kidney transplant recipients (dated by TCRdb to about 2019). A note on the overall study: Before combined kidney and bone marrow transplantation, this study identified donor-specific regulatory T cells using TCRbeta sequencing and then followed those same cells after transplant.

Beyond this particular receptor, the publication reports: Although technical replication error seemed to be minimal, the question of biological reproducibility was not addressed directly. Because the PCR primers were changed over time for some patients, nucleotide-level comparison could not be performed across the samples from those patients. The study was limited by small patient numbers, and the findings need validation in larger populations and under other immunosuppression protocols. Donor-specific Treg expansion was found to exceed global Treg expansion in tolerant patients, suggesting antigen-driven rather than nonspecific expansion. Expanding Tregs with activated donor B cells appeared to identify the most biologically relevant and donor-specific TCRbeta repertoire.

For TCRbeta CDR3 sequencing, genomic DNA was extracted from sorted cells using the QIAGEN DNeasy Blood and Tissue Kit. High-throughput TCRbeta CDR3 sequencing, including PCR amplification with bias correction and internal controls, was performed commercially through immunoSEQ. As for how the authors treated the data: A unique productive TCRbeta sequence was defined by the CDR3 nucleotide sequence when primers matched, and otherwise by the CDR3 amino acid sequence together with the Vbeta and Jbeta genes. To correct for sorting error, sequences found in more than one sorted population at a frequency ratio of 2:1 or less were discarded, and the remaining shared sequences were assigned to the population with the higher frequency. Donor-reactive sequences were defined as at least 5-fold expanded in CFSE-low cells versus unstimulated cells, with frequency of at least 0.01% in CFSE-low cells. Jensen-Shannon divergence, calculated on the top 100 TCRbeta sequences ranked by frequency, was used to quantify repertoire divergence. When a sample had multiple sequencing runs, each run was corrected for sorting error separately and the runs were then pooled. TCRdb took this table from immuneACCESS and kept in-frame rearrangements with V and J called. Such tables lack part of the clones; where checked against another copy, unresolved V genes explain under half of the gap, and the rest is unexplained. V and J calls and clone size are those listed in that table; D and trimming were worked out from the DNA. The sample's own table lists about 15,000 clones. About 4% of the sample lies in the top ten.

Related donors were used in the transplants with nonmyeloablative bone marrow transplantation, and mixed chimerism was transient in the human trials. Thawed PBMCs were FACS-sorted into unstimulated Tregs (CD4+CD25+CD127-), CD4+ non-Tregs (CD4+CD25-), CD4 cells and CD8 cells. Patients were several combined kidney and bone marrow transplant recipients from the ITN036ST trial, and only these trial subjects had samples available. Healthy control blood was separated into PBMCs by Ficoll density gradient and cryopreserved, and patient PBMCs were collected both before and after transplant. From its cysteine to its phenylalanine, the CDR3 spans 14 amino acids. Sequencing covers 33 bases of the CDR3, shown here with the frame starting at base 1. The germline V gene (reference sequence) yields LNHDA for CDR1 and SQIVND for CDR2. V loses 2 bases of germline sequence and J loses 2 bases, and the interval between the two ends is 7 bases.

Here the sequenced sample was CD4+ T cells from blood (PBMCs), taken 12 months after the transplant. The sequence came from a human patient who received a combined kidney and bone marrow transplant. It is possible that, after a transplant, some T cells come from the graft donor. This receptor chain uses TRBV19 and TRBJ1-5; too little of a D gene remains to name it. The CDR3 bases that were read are TGTGCCAGTAGTATACGGGGTGGCAATCAGCCC. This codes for CASSIRGGNQP. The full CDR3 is CASSIRGGNQPQHF. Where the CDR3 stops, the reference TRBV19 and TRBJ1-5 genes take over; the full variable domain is DGGITQSPKYLFRKEGQNVTLSCEQNLNHDAMYWYRQDPGQGLRLIYYSQIVNDFQKGDIAEGYSVSREKKESFPLTVTSAQKNPTAFYLCASSIRGGNQPQHFGDGTRLSIL.